This T cell receptor beta chain was documented in a study of OX40 agonist ivuxolimab in advanced cancers. Here immunoSEQ multiplex PCR was the method, and the copy in TCRdb shows in-frame clones only, minus some. Seen here are 70,000 or so clones, 75% to 90% observed once, and the top ten hold 2%. The CDR3 is 14 amino acids. Trimming took off 7 bases at V and 1 base at J, with 14 bases between the two ends. Germline V gene lookup returns CDR1 SGHRS and CDR2 YFSETQ. The specimen was CD4+ or CD8+ T cells sorted from blood, collected in a trial of the OX40 agonist ivuxolimab. The TCR sequence derives from an adult with an advanced solid tumor such as melanoma, head and neck, liver or kidney cancer. The gene calls are TRBV5-1 and TRBJ1-1; D may be TRBD1 (6 bases). The DNA of the CDR3 is TGCGCCAGCTTCGACGGGGGCGGGAACACTGAAGCTTTCTTT. Amino acid sequence: CASFDGGGNTEAFF.